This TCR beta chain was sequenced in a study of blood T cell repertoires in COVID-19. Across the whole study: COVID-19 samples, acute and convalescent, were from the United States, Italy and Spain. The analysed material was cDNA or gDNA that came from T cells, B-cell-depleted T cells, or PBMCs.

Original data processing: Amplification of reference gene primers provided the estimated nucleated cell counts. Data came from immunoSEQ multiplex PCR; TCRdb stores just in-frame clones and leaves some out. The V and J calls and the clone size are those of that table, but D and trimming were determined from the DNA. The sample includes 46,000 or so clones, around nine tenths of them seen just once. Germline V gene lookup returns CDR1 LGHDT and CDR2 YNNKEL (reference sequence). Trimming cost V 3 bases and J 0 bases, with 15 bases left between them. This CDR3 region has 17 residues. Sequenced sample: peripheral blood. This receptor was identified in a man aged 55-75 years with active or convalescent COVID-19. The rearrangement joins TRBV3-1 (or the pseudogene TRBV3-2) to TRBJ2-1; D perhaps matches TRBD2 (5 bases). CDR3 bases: TGTGCCAGCAGCCAGGCTTTTCCGGGGAACTCCTACAATGAGCAGTTCTTC. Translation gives CASSQAFPGNSYNEQFF.